This passage covers 8 T cell receptor beta chains from one sample sequenced in a study of blood T cell repertoires in COVID-19. Profiling relied on immunoSEQ multiplex PCR, and the TCRdb table lists in-frame clones only, not all of them. This sample carries 400,000 to 550,000 clones, roughly 87% of them seen once, and the ten largest clones take around 1.8%. Sequenced material: PBMCs or T cells enriched from blood (not recorded which). The receptors were sampled from a young woman with acute COVID-19.

This clone was observed once. The rearrangement links TRBV10-3 to TRBJ2-3, with 8 bases lining up with TRBD2. The CDR3 totals 17 residues. V lost 0 bases, J lost 1 base, and 6 bases stayed unmatched. CDR1 and CDR2 (germline): ENHRY, SYGVKD. CDR3 DNA: TGTGCCATCAGTGAGTCTACTAGCGGAGGGGGCACAGATACGCAGTATTTT. This codes for CAISESTSGGGTDTQYF.

In this sample, this clone turned up once. CDR3: CASLSRRDEKLFF. In DNA form, the CDR3 reads TGTGCCAGCCTCTCTCGCAGGGATGAAAAACTGTTTTTT. This chain connects TRBV27 to TRBJ1-4; possible D gene TRBD1, 5 bases. Trimming cost V 8 bases and J 6 bases, with 13 bases left between them. Germline-derived CDR1 and CDR2 are MNHEY and SMNVEV (reference sequence). The CDR3 covers 13 residues.

This clone was found once. The rearrangement joins TRBV5-4 to TRBJ2-7; 8 bases fit TRBD1. The germline CDR1 and CDR2 sequences are SGHNT and YYREEE (reference sequence). The CDR3 consists of 16 residues. V lost 0 bases to trimming and J lost 0 bases; unmatched junction nucleotides: 5. The CDR3 DNA reads as TGTGCCAGCAGCTTGGCGGCGGGGACAGGCTCCTACGAGCAGTACTTC. The encoded protein is CASSLAAGTGSYEQYF.

The chain employs TRBV7-9 and TRBJ1-2; 8 positions agree with TRBD1. Looked up from germline, CDR1 is SEHNR and CDR2 is FQNEAQ (reference sequence). The V and J ends lost 5 bases and 3 bases, in that order; junction bases with no gene match: 14. This CDR3 is built from 17 residues. CDR3 sequence reads: CASSPLHGQGEDYGYTF. In nucleotides, the CDR3 is TGTGCCAGCAGCCCCTTGCATGGACAGGGAGAGGACTATGGCTACACCTTC.

J is TRBJ2-7 and V is TRBV20-1, with 7 nucleotides matching TRBD2. This CDR3 comprises 11 residues. CDR1 is DFQATT, CDR2 SNEGSKA, per germline (reference sequence). The CDR3 bases are TGCGGCGGGACTACGAACTACGAGCAGTACTTC. It encodes CGGTTNYEQYF.

V and J are TRBV28 and TRBJ1-6; D possibly corresponds to TRBD1 (5 bases). The CDR3 is made up of 11 amino acids. Germline CDR1 and CDR2: MDHEN and SYDVKM. V was cut by 8 bases and J by 10 bases, with 9 bases left in between. CDR3 sequence reads: CASGTLSPLHF. CDR3 in DNA: TGTGCCAGCGGGACTCTATCACCCCTCCACTTT.

The gene calls are TRBV5-4 and TRBJ2-3; TRBD2 aligns across 10 bases. Trimming at V came to 4 bases and at J to 0 bases, leaving 5 bases not matched to a gene. Germline V lookup: CDR1 SGHNT, CDR2 YYREEE (reference sequence). The CDR3 has 16 amino acids. The CDR3 region has the DNA TGTGCCAGCAGCACACTAGCGGGGAGTAGCACAGATACGCAGTATTTT. Translating gives CASSTLAGSSTDTQYF.

The gene calls are TRBV7-2 and TRBJ2-3; 8 bases agree with TRBD2. The V segment lost 5 bases and the J segment 2 bases; nucleotides outside the gene matches: 6. The germline V gene encodes CDR1 SGHTA and CDR2 FQGNSA. There are 15 residues in the CDR3. The CDR3 sequence: CASSPKTSDTDTQYF. DNA for the CDR3: TGTGCCAGCAGCCCAAAGACTAGCGACACAGATACGCAGTATTTT.